Presented here are 26 T cell receptor beta chains from one specimen sequenced in a study of T cells in women clearing cervical HPV infection. Method: immunoSEQ multiplex PCR; TCRdb's copy keeps in-frame clones and lacks some. This sample's table has about 24,000 clones. The sequencing sample was made of blood buffy coat. The receptors come from a woman aged 18 to 75 with a cervical HPV16 infection that either progressed to CIN3+ or cleared (not recorded which).

For this clone: The junction shows a germline mismatch at one end, possibly a read error. The sequenced fragment ends 3 residues before the CDR3 boundary, so the rest is inferred from the germline J gene. The same CDR3 can be traced to other DNA sequences in this sample. V and J are TRBV18 and TRBJ1-3; D may be TRBD1 (6 bases). The CDR3 length is 15 residues. Germline-derived CDR1 and CDR2 are KGHSH and LQKENI. This CDR3 is CASSPANRAGNTIYF. Incomplete CDR3 DNA: TGTGCCAGCTCACCCGCAAACAGGGCTGGAAACACT.

Comments on this clone: The read halts 3 residues ahead of the CDR3 end, with the missing end drawn from the germline J gene. The chain couples TRBV19 to TRBJ2-3, with TRBD1 identical over 12 bases. The CDR3 is 16 residues long. Germline lookup yields CDR1 LNHDA and CDR2 SQIVND (reference sequence). Incomplete CDR3 DNA: TGTGCCAGTAGCCCTACCCGGGACAGGGGGCAAGAGACG. It is translated as CASSPTRDRGQET. The full CDR3 reads CASSPTRDRGQETQYF.

Notes on this clone: The read ends 3 residues shy of where the CDR3 ends; the end is completed using the germline J gene. The chain couples TRBV2 to TRBJ1-2; no definite D call. V shed 5 bases and J shed 7 bases, with 8 bases lying between them. Germline V gene lookup returns CDR1 SNHLY and CDR2 FYNNEI. The CDR3 covers 11 residues. The sequenced part of the CDR3 DNA is TGTGCCAGCAGTTCCTCTGTTGGC. This codes for CASSSSVG. The CDR3 in full is CASSSSVGYTF.

As regards this clone: The read terminates 3 residues before the CDR3 end, so the remaining end is supplied by the germline J gene. The chain couples TRBV7-3 to TRBJ2-3, with TRBD1 matching 10 bases. The germline gives CDR1 SGHTA, CDR2 FQGTGA. J lost 5 bases, V lost 5 bases, and 10 bases had no gene match. This CDR3 has 16 residues. The CDR3 DNA, read in part, is TGTGCCAGCAGCCCCCTTGGACAGGGGGTTAGAGATACG. Its translation is CASSPLGQGVRDT. The entire CDR3 protein reads CASSPLGQGVRDTQYF. The entire variable domain, with the rest obtained from reference TRBV7-3 and TRBJ2-3, is as follows: GAGVSQTPSNKVTEKGKYVELRCDPISGHTALYWYRQSLGQGPEFLIYFQGTGAADDSGLPNDRFFAVRPEGSVSTLKIQRTERGDSAVYLCASSPLGQGVRDTQYFGPGTRLTVL.

To note about this clone: The read falls 3 residues short of the CDR3 end, and the missing part is taken from the germline J gene. The chain joins TRBV28 to TRBJ2-1, with 8 positions matching TRBD1. Germline V gives CDR1 MDHEN, CDR2 SYDVKM. The J segment lost 6 bases and the V segment lost 2 bases, leaving 6 bases of the junction unmatched. The CDR3 runs to 15 residues. CDR3 residues: CASSLSSGGSNEQFF. The CDR3 bases that were read are TGTGCCAGCAGTTTAAGTTCAGGGGGCTCCAATGAG.

Remarks on this clone: Mismatch with germline at one junction end may stem from a read error. The read falls 3 residues short of the CDR3 end, and the missing part is taken from the germline J gene. Other DNA variants within this sample encode the same CDR3. The chain combines TRBV11-2 with TRBJ1-3, with 9 bases fitting TRBD1. The CDR3 is made up of 15 amino acids. The V gene's germline CDR1 is SGHAT and CDR2 FQNNGV. Here the CDR3 reads CASSNRDRAGNTIYF. The CDR3 bases that were read are TGTGCCAGCAGCAACAGGGACAGGGCTGGAAACACT.

Concerning this clone itself: The CDR3 end lies 3 residues beyond the end of the read and is filled in from the germline J gene. The rearrangement links TRBV28 to TRBJ1-1; D ambiguous. Germline CDR1 is MDHEN and CDR2 is SYDVKM. V gave up 3 bases and J gave up 4 bases, with 9 bases separating them. The CDR3 length is 13 residues. Incomplete CDR3 DNA: TGTGCCAGCAGTTTCAGGTCGAGCACTGAA. Protein sequence: CASSFRSSTE. The whole CDR3 region reads CASSFRSSTEAFF.

About this clone: From the germline J gene comes the end of the CDR3, since the read stops 3 residues before it. The rearrangement uses TRBV28 and TRBJ2-5, with 12 bases identical to TRBD2. The germline V gene encodes CDR1 MDHEN and CDR2 SYDVKM. The CDR3 has 15 residues. V trimming: 5 bases; J trimming: 2 bases; junction bases outside the gene matches: 3. The CDR3 region is CASSMTSGRQETQYF. CDR3 DNA, as far as it was read: TGTGCCAGCAGTATGACTAGCGGGAGACAAGAGACC.

For this clone: Read coverage stops 3 residues before the CDR3 terminus; the germline J gene supplies the remainder. The chain is built from TRBV7-2 and TRBJ2-7; no clear D. This CDR3 is built from 14 residues. Germline V gene data show CDR1 as SGHTA and CDR2 as FQGNSA. V lost 2 bases and J lost 4, with 12 bases in between. CDR3 bases read: TGTGCCAGCAGCTTATCAGGCTTTACTTACGAG. It yields the protein CASSLSGFTYE. The whole CDR3 sequence reads CASSLSGFTYEQYF.

For this clone: Read sequence stops 3 residues before the CDR3 end, and the germline J gene provides the missing end. The V call is TRBV7-6, the J call TRBJ2-7; a weak D match, TRBD2 (6 bases). Trimming took off 3 bases at V and 4 bases at J, with 25 bases between the two ends. This CDR3 contains 18 residues. CDR1 and CDR2 from the germline V gene are SGHVS and FNYEAQ. Partial CDR3 DNA: TGTGCCAGCAGCTTTTCACCTCCGGGAAACGGGGAGGTTTACGAG. It yields the protein CASSFSPPGNGEVYE. In full, the CDR3 is CASSFSPPGNGEVYEQYF.

As to this clone: The read terminates 3 residues before the CDR3 end, so the remaining end is supplied by the germline J gene. J is TRBJ2-1 and V is TRBV7-9; D might be TRBD2 (6 bases). V gave up 5 bases and J gave up 6 bases, with 17 bases separating them. The CDR3 covers 15 residues. CDR1 is SEHNR and CDR2 is FQNEAQ in the germline V gene (reference sequence). The sequenced part of the CDR3 DNA is TGTGCCAGCAGCCCCGGGGGTAGCGCTGGCAATGAG. It codes for CASSPGGSAGNE. The full CDR3 protein reads CASSPGGSAGNEQFF. Filled out from reference TRBV7-9 and TRBJ2-1, the complete variable domain reads DTGVSQNPRHKITKRGQNVTFRCDPISEHNRLYWYRQTLGQGPEFLTYFQNEAQLEKSRLLSDRFSAERPKGSFSTLEIQRTEQGDSAMYLCASSPGGSAGNEQFFGPGTRLTVL.

CDR3 bases read: TGTGCCAGTAGTATAGATCTTAATCGACAGCTAGCGACTGAA. Its translation: CASSIDLNRQLATE. The full CDR3 reads CASSIDLNRQLATEAFF. The genes are TRBV19 and TRBJ1-1, with D possibly TRBD1 on 5 matching bases. The DNA ends 3 residues before the CDR3 does, and the rest of the CDR3 is filled in from the germline J gene. The CDR3 sequence is 17 residues long. Between the trimmed V and J ends, which lost 0 bases and 5 bases, there was a span of 19 bases. Germline V lookup: CDR1 LNHDA, CDR2 SQIVND (reference sequence).

Regarding this clone: Coverage ceases 3 residues before the CDR3 finishes, and the germline J gene fills in the end. The gene calls are TRBV12-3 or TRBV12-4 and TRBJ1-4; tentative D call: TRBD1 (6 bases). This CDR3 region has 14 residues. With 2 bases removed from V and 7 bases from J, the gap between germline ends came to 11 bases. The part of the CDR3 DNA that was read is TGTGCCAGCAGTTTACGGGGGGCGAGTGAAAAA. It specifies CASSLRGASEK. From start to end, the CDR3 is CASSLRGASEKLFF.

Worth noting for this clone: Read coverage stops 3 residues before the CDR3 terminus; the germline J gene supplies the remainder. J is TRBJ2-1 and V is TRBV9; maybe TRBD2 (6 bases). The CDR3 spans 13 residues. The germline CDR1 and CDR2 sequences are SGDLS and YYNGEE. V was clipped by 0 bases and J by 5 bases, with 6 bases between them. CDR3 sequence: CASSVERDNEQFF. The part of the CDR3 DNA that was read is TGTGCCAGCAGCGTAGAGCGGGACAATGAG. The complete variable domain, with remaining parts taken from reference TRBV9 and TRBJ2-1, reads DSGVTQTPKHLITATGQRVTLRCSPRSGDLSVYWYQQSLDQGLQFLIQYYNGEERAKGNILERFSAQQFPDLHSELNLSSLELGDSALYFCASSVERDNEQFFGPGTRLTVL.

Notes on this clone: The read is 3 residues too short to cover the CDR3 end, so that end is filled in from the germline J gene. This chain links TRBV20-1 with TRBJ1-6; D may be TRBD1 (5 bases). This CDR3 contains 14 residues. Trimming took 5 bases from V and 1 from J, leaving 9 bases between them. Germline values: CDR1 DFQATT, CDR2 SNEGSKA (reference sequence). The sequenced CDR3 bases are TGCAGTGCTCAGGGAACGTCCTATAATTCACCC. Protein sequence: CSAQGTSYNSP. The CDR3, in full, reads CSAQGTSYNSPLHF.

Worth noting for this clone: The CDR3 is cut off 3 residues early in the read; its end comes from the germline J gene. The chain has TRBV30 and TRBJ2-2; perhaps TRBD1 as D (5 bases). CDR3 size: 13 residues. Germline lookup yields CDR1 GTSNPN and CDR2 SVGIG (reference sequence). The DNA read from the CDR3 is TGTGCCTGGTCCCCCAGGGATAATTCACCG. Its translation: CAWSPRDNSP. The entire CDR3 is CAWSPRDNSPLFF. Complete variable domain (other parts from reference TRBV30 and TRBJ2-2): SQTIHQWPATLVQPVGSPLSLECTVEGTSNPNLYWYRQAAGRGLQLLFYSVGIGQISSEVPQNLSASRPQDRQFILSSKKLLLSDSGFYLCAWSPRDNSPLFFGEGSRLTVL.

As concerns this clone: The CDR3 end is not reached by the read, which stops 3 residues before it; the germline J gene fills it in. The chain joins TRBV5-1 to TRBJ2-1; 7 nucleotides align to TRBD1. J gave up 1 base and V 4 bases, and 8 bases lay outside the gene matches. Germline V gene data show CDR1 as SGHRS and CDR2 as YFSETQ. The CDR3 length is 16 residues. The sequenced part of the CDR3 DNA is TGCGCCAGCAGCACAGAGGGGGCGCGGTCCTACAATGAG. This gives the protein CASSTEGARSYNE. The CDR3 in its entirety is CASSTEGARSYNEQFF.

Details on this clone: Read data end 3 residues before the CDR3 end; the end is taken from the germline J gene. The J gene is TRBJ2-7, the V gene TRBV4-1; TRBD1 is a possible D gene (6 bases). Looked up from germline, CDR1 is MGHRA and CDR2 is YSYEKL. This CDR3 spans 15 amino acids. Between the trimmed V and J ends, which lost 1 base and 3 bases, there was a span of 13 bases. CDR3 loop: CASSQVIKTGYEQYF. Partial CDR3 DNA: TGCGCCAGCAGCCAAGTAATCAAGACAGGCTACGAG.

A word on this clone: The read is 3 residues too short to cover the CDR3 end, so that end is filled in from the germline J gene. This chain uses TRBV20-1 with TRBJ2-5, with D tentatively TRBD2 (6 bases). CDR3 length: 13 residues. The V gene's germline CDR1 is DFQATT and CDR2 SNEGSKA (reference sequence). Trimming pared 7 bases from V and 5 bases from J, leaving 17 bases between. The sequenced CDR3 bases are TGCAGTGTTGTCACGACTGGGGGGGAGACC. It specifies CSVVTTGGET. The whole CDR3 protein reads CSVVTTGGETQYF.

On this clone itself: The read finishes 3 residues shy of the CDR3 end, and the germline J gene is used to complete it. The chain is built from TRBV5-1 and TRBJ2-1, with 13 bases identical to TRBD2. V gave up 2 bases and J gave up 8 bases; unmatched junction bases: 4. The CDR3 is 15 amino acids. CDR1 and CDR2 from the germline V gene are SGHRS and YFSETQ. The DNA read from the CDR3 is TGCGCCAGCAGCTTACGACTAGCGGGAGGCGATGAG. It is translated as CASSLRLAGGDE. In full, the CDR3 is CASSLRLAGGDEQFF.

Of note for this clone: The read ends 3 residues before the CDR3 terminus; that terminus is restored from the germline J gene. V and J are TRBV19 and TRBJ1-6; 10 nucleotides line up with TRBD1. CDR3 size: 17 residues. Germline loops: CDR1 LNHDA, CDR2 SQIVND (reference sequence). V lost 5 bases to trimming and J lost 9 bases; unmatched junction nucleotides: 13. Incomplete CDR3 DNA: TGTGCCAGTAGTGAAACCGGGACAGGGGTTGAGGGTTCACCC. This gives the protein CASSETGTGVEGSP. The whole CDR3 protein reads CASSETGTGVEGSPLHF.

Of note for this clone: The read is 3 residues too short to cover the CDR3 end, so that end is filled in from the germline J gene. This rearrangement joins TRBV7-2 to TRBJ2-5; 9 bases match TRBD2. The length of the CDR3 is 15 residues. Germline-derived CDR1 and CDR2 are SGHTA and FQGNSA. With V trimmed by 1 base and J by 3 bases, 3 bases remained unmatched. The CDR3 loop is CASSLVRLAEETQYF. The CDR3 bases that were read are TGTGCCAGCAGCTTAGTTAGACTAGCGGAAGAGACC.

Concerning this clone itself: With the read ending 3 residues before the CDR3 end, the germline J gene is used to fill in that end. The chain is built from TRBV2 and TRBJ1-2; possibly TRBD1 for D (6 bases). CDR1 and CDR2 (germline): SNHLY, FYNNEI. The CDR3 covers 14 residues. This CDR3 reads CASGVTGRKETYTF. The sequenced CDR3 bases are TGTGCCAGCGGAGTCACAGGGAGAAAGGAGACC.

On this clone: Sequencing ends 3 residues short of the CDR3 end; the germline J gene provides the rest. The rearrangement joins TRBV20-1 to TRBJ1-2; D gene unclear. Trimming took 8 bases from V and 1 from J, leaving 8 bases between them. The V gene's germline CDR1 is DFQATT and CDR2 SNEGSKA (reference sequence). This CDR3 has 11 residues. The sequenced CDR3 bases are TGCAGTCCGCAGATTAACTATGGC. Translating it yields CSPQINYG. The CDR3, in full, reads CSPQINYGYTF.

Notes on this clone: Read data end 3 residues before the CDR3 end; the end is taken from the germline J gene. The chain recombines TRBV18 with TRBJ1-2; 8 positions agree with TRBD1. The CDR3 has 18 amino acids. The junction had 11 bases not matched to a gene; V was cut back by 2 bases and J by 0 bases. From germline, CDR1 is KGHSH and CDR2 LQKENI. CDR3 protein: CASSPSGDRGGSNYGYTF. Incomplete CDR3 DNA: TGTGCCAGCTCACCAAGCGGAGACAGGGGTGGTTCTAACTATGGC.

A word on this clone: The read halts 3 residues ahead of the CDR3 end, with the missing end drawn from the germline J gene. The rearrangement joins TRBV7-9 to TRBJ1-4; D is undetermined. The V gene lost 5 bases and the J gene lost 8 bases, with 15 bases spanning the gap. CDR1 and CDR2 (germline): SEHNR, FQNEAQ (reference sequence). The CDR3 covers 14 residues. The CDR3 here is CASSLGYTQEKLFF. Incomplete CDR3 DNA: TGTGCCAGCAGCCTGGGCTATACTCAGGAAAAA.